A selection of T cell receptor beta chains follows, all from one sample in a study of vaccination and CD4 T cells after COVID-19. These receptors' antigens are unknown. TCRdb re-derived calls from the PCR reads in MiXCR, one entry per CDR3 protein. The table includes 9,500 to 15,000 distinct CDR3 sequences, approximately 49% detected once. Sequenced: CD4+ T cells from blood, cultured in vitro. Receptor source: a human donor who had recovered from COVID-19. The CDR3 runs from the conserved cysteine through the conserved F or W. The order of the fields is clone size, V gene, D gene, J gene, CDR3 protein, CDR3 DNA. The D gene is left open where the match is weak. A row's size may be missing; if present it is once, few, many or a size class.

-	TRBV2	TRBD1	TRBJ2-3	CASTGDRGSTDTQYF	TGTGCCAGCACCGGGGACAGGGGGAGCACAGATACGCAGTATTTT
-	TRBV19	-	TRBJ2-5	CASSMAGTQETQYF	TGTGCCAGTAGTATGGCCGGGACTCAAGAGACCCAGTACTTC
few	TRBV15	TRBD1	TRBJ2-2	CATSSEQGAWGELFF	TGTGCCACCAGCAGCGAACAGGGGGCATGGGGGGAGCTGTTTTTT
-	TRBV10-1	-	TRBJ2-3	CASSDWELPTDTQYF	TGCGCCAGCAGTGATTGGGAACTCCCCACAGATACGCAGTATTTT
-	TRBV7-3	-	TRBJ2-2	CASSPLYTGELFF	TGTGCCAGCAGCCCCCTCTACACCGGGGAGCTGTTTTTT
few	TRBV6-4	-	TRBJ1-5	CASSTNQPQHF	TGTGCCAGCAGCACCAATCAGCCCCAGCATTTT
few	TRBV2	-	TRBJ1-2	CASSEGGFDYGYTF	TGTGCCAGCAGTGAAGGGGGGTTCGACTATGGCTACACCTTC
few	TRBV7-9	-	TRBJ2-1	CASSLARGTELDEQFF	TGTGCCAGCAGCTTAGCGCGGGGGACAGAATTGGATGAGCAGTTCTTC
-	TRBV7-2	-	TRBJ2-1	CASSLQVYNEQFF	TGTGCCAGCAGCCTTCAGGTATACAATGAGCAGTTCTTC
-	TRBV20-1	TRBD1	TRBJ2-2	CSARADRVPGELFF	TGCAGTGCTAGAGCGGACAGGGTACCCGGGGAGCTGTTTTTT
-	TRBV19	-	TRBJ1-1	CASSKSHRNTEAFF	TGTGCCAGTAGTAAGTCGCACAGAAACACTGAAGCTTTCTTT
-	TRBV19	-	TRBJ1-1	CASSIGGGGTGNTEAFF	TGTGCCAGTAGTATCGGTGGAGGGGGGACTGGCAACACTGAAGCTTTCTTT
-	TRBV29-1	-	TRBJ2-1	CSVEEGHNEQFF	TGCAGCGTTGAGGAGGGCCACAATGAGCAGTTCTTC
-	TRBV7-7	-	TRBJ2-3	CASSPRGGSDTQYF	TGTGCTAGCAGCCCTAGAGGGGGGTCGGATACGCAGTATTTT
few	TRBV19	-	TRBJ1-2	CASSYAVYGYTF	TGTGCCAGTAGTTACGCCGTTTATGGCTACACCTTC
-	TRBV20-1	-	TRBJ1-1	CSAPLRGSNTEAFF	TGCAGTGCTCCCTTACGGGGCTCGAACACTGAAGCTTTCTTT
-	TRBV18	-	TRBJ2-2	CASSPLGGANTGELFF	TGTGCCAGCTCACCACTGGGGGGTGCGAACACCGGGGAGCTGTTTTTT
few	TRBV6-2/TRBV6-3	-	TRBJ2-2	CASGPTSFGELFF	TGTGCCAGCGGCCCCACTAGCTTCGGGGAGCTGTTTTTT
-	TRBV28	TRBD1	TRBJ1-1	CASSSVDRALHTEAFF	TGTGCCAGCAGTTCGGTGGACAGGGCCCTACACACTGAAGCTTTCTTT
few	TRBV23-1	-	TRBJ1-6	CASSVNRAARNSPLHF	TGCGCCAGCAGTGTAAACCGGGCAGCACGAAATTCACCCCTCCACTTT
-	TRBV6-1	-	TRBJ1-5	CASERGSLNQPQHF	TGTGCCAGCGAACGGGGGAGCCTCAATCAGCCCCAGCATTTT
-	TRBV19	-	TRBJ1-5	CASRGPNSNQPQHF	TGTGCCAGTAGGGGGCCGAATAGCAATCAGCCCCAGCATTTT
-	TRBV6-2/TRBV6-3	-	TRBJ1-6	CASSYYRTNSPLHF	TGTGCCAGCAGTTATTACAGAACTAATTCACCCCTCCACTTT
-	TRBV30	-	TRBJ2-4	CAWVKLTKNIQYF	TGTGCCTGGGTGAAGTTAACCAAAAACATTCAGTACTTC
-	TRBV24-1	-	TRBJ1-5	CATSIGSQPQHF	TGTGCCACCAGTATAGGGAGTCAGCCCCAGCATTTT
-	TRBV12-3/TRBV12-4	-	TRBJ1-1	CASRPGTHTEAFF	TGTGCCAGCAGACCTGGGACGCACACTGAAGCTTTCTTT
-	TRBV5-5	-	TRBJ2-3	CASSLNPSTDTQYF	TGTGCCAGCAGCTTGAACCCTAGCACAGATACGCAGTATTTT
-	TRBV5-4	-	TRBJ1-2	CASSLIGVSGYTF	TGTGCCAGCAGCTTGATAGGGGTTAGTGGCTACACCTTC
-	TRBV18	-	TRBJ2-7	CASSWNPIGVYEQYF	TGTGCCAGCTCATGGAACCCCATAGGGGTGTACGAGCAGTACTTC
few	TRBV7-2	-	TRBJ1-2	CASSLGGAWGYTF	TGTGCCAGCAGCTTAGGTGGGGCTTGGGGCTACACCTTC
few	TRBV15	-	TRBJ2-4	CATSRGLTSNNIQYF	TGTGCCACCAGCAGAGGTCTGACCTCCAACAACATTCAGTACTTC
few	TRBV7-9	TRBD2	TRBJ2-2	CASSLGSGGPNTGELFF	TGTGCCAGCAGCTTAGGTAGCGGGGGCCCCAACACCGGGGAGCTGTTTTTT
-	TRBV6-1	-	TRBJ2-1	CASSEGRSNEQFF	TGTGCCAGCAGTGAAGGGAGGTCAAATGAGCAGTTCTTC
-	TRBV4-1	-	TRBJ1-6	CASSQERQGSSPLHF	TGCGCCAGCAGCCAAGAACGTCAGGGAAGTTCACCCCTCCACTTT
-	TRBV12-3/TRBV12-4	-	TRBJ2-7	CASSLEAGPYEQYF	TGTGCCAGCAGTTTAGAGGCAGGACCCTACGAGCAGTACTTC
-	TRBV6-2/TRBV6-3	-	TRBJ2-7	CASSYSQDLSYEQYF	TGTGCCAGCAGTTACTCCCAGGACCTCTCCTACGAGCAGTACTTC
few	TRBV19	-	TRBJ2-3	CASSIALRGDTQYF	TGTGCCAGTAGTATAGCCCTACGAGGAGATACGCAGTATTTT